The rows below give T cell receptor beta chains drawn from one sample of a study of T cell responses to AZD1222 COVID-19 vaccine. Assay: immunoSEQ multiplex PCR; the TCRdb copy retains only in-frame clones and omits some. Here the sample spans 100,000 to 150,000 clones, about 85% being singletons. This specimen consisted of peripheral blood, obtained on day 0 of AZD1222 vaccination. The receptors come from an adult in good health. CDR3s include the opening cysteine and the closing phenylalanine or tryptophan. For some rows the clone size is stated as once, few or many, or as a class when expanded; others skip it.

clone_size v_call cdr3_aa
NA TRBV30 CAWSVLGGTTLNQPQHF
NA TRBV19 CASSIASSNQPQHF
NA TRBV30 CAWSDRGSRSQPQHF
NA TRBV30 CAWSDQGASQPQHF
NA TRBV5-1 CASSLFFLGTGDEQYF
NA TRBV28 CASSYGSYEQYF
NA TRBV29-1 CSADRAGYNEQFF
NA TRBV3-1/TRBV3-2 CASSQGTGTAGEQYF
NA TRBV6-4 CASSDTNTDTQYF
NA TRBV27 CASSQGGYRNNEQFF
NA TRBV5-4 CASRVISANYGYTF
NA TRBV2 CATQGQQETQYF
NA TRBV7-9 CASSPRGGTTYEQYF
NA TRBV25-1 CASSELAGRYSGSDTQYF
NA TRBV4-2 CASSQEPVAGNTIYF
NA TRBV7-3 CASSLMGGPLHF
few TRBV10-3 CAISATGTYEQYF
NA TRBV2 CASTQTGAGYTF
once TRBV18 CASSPGRSIAYEQYF
NA TRBV5-1 CASSLVGGLAYEQYF
NA TRBV2 CASTRGTGDNQPQHF
NA TRBV7-2 CASSFRRGLYEQYF
NA TRBV14 CASSLAGGSTEAFF
once TRBV3-1/TRBV3-2 CASSQVPRALSSGNTIYF
few TRBV7-2 CASSPGMSRGSYYEQYF
NA TRBV5-4 CASNSGVDETQYF
once TRBV7-2 CASSLQGARNQPQHF
once TRBV15 CATSSGTAGSNTQYF
NA TRBV25-1 CTPGGVTEAFF
once TRBV5-1 CASSLEVPGGSYEQYF
NA TRBV7-8 CASSPRTGYSNQPQHF
few TRBV7-9 CASSPRTSGASGSYNEQFF
NA TRBV11-1 CASSLTGRSYEQYF
NA TRBV6-5 CASRGRVPLYGYTF
NA TRBV7-2 CASSRPRPSTDTQYF
once TRBV4-1 CASSQSGALRIEEKLFF
NA TRBV9 CASSVDSAEGTEAFF
NA TRBV30 CAWERQGYIEAFF
NA TRBV7-9 CASSRAGTSGELYNEQFF
NA TRBV7-9 CASTVAGSYEQYF
NA TRBV5-1 CASSLGQHAAVSEQYF